This T cell receptor beta chain was observed in a study of T cell repertoires in cytomegalovirus infection. Study at large: It can be stated that public TCR beta signatures indicated CMV infection as well as a matching HLA type. Overall study results and limits: Predominance within the ex vivo response was attributable to HLA-C-restricted CMV-specific TCR beta clonotypes. Summed public TCR beta family frequency identified CMV carriers bearing the relevant HLA.

This CDR3 has 12 amino acids. The germline CDR1 and CDR2 sequences are DFQATT and SNEGSKA (reference sequence). Trimming shortened V by 6 bases and J by 5 bases, and 13 bases separated the two germline ends. Regarding this clonotype: Its target is unknown. A clone one base away is much larger, so this may be a read error.

TCRdb re-called the reads with MiXCR, one entry per CDR3 protein. The table lists about 160,000 distinct CDR3 sequences, 15% to 20% of them singletons. The clonotype originates from a human donor in good health (CMV status not recorded). Some clones in this sample may be carry-over from other donors' samples. The chain combines TRBV20-1 with TRBJ1-1, with D tentatively TRBD1 (5 bases). The material sequenced was CD8+ T cells from PBMCs. CDR3 sequence reads: CSAPRGGTEAFF. DNA of the CDR3: TGCAGTGCACCTCGGGGGGGTACTGAAGCTTTCTTT.